This T cell receptor beta chain was recovered during a study of T cells expressing NK-cell markers. Study outcomes and limitations: There were a few donors in whom these clonotypes also led the CD3+CD56-NKG2C+ fraction.

TCRdb reprocessed the 5' RACE reads and stores each CDR3 protein as one record, lacking DNA. Here the sample table reports about 400,000 distinct CDR3 sequences. The CDR3 sequence is 15 residues long. Regarding this clonotype: Its antigen is unknown.

The receptor was derived from a woman in her forties or fifties in good health. The sample was blood T cells: a sorted CD56 or NKG2C T cell subset, CD4+ or CD8+ T cells, or bulk PBMC T cells (not recorded which). The V and J genes are TRBV12-3 or TRBV12-4 and TRBJ2-2; with no DNA, the TCRdb D assignment of TRBD2 cannot be verified. The CDR3 reads CASSPLGSWTGELFF.